Listed here are 13 T cell receptor beta chains from one sample, sequenced in a study of T cell changes during pregnancy in multiple sclerosis. TCRdb's table, derived via immunoSEQ multiplex PCR, lists solely in-frame clones and lacks some. The sample includes about 73,000 clones, roughly 92% of them seen just once. The source was peripheral blood, collected in the third trimester of pregnancy. These receptor sequences come from a female donor in good health, enrolled as a control in a pregnancy study.

This sequence joins TRBV6-1 and TRBJ1-4, with TRBD1 matching 9 bases. V trimming: 4 bases; J trimming: 8 bases; junction bases outside the gene matches: 11. The germline V gene has CDR1 MNHNS and CDR2 SASEGT. The length of the CDR3 is 16 residues. CDR3 nucleotides: TGTGCCAGCAGTGTGTCGGTGGGACAGGGAAACGAAAAACTGTTTTTT. This encodes CASSVSVGQGNEKLFF.

J is TRBJ2-3 and V is TRBV28; 10 bases map to TRBD1. The CDR3 covers 15 residues. Germline CDR1 reads MDHEN; CDR2 reads SYDVKM. V lost 4 bases and J lost 4; bases outside the gene matches: 5. Here the CDR3 reads CASSSRDRGPDTQYF. CDR3 coding DNA: TGTGCCAGCAGTTCCCGGGACAGGGGTCCAGATACGCAGTATTTT.

The chain links TRBV7-7 to TRBJ2-3, with 10 bases that match TRBD2. The CDR3 extends over 15 amino acids. Looked up from germline, CDR1 is SSHAT and CDR2 is FNYEAQ (reference sequence). J lost 4 bases, V lost 2 bases, and 3 bases had no gene match. CDR3 in amino acids: CASSLSSGGADTQYF. The CDR3 DNA sequence: TGTGCCAGCAGCTTATCTAGCGGGGGCGCAGATACGCAGTATTTT. The variable domain in full, completed from reference TRBV7-7 and TRBJ2-3, reads GAGVSQSPRYKVTKRGQDVTLRCDPISSHATLYWYQQALGQGPEFLTYFNYEAQPDKSGLPSDRFSAERPEGSISTLTIQRTEQRDSAMYRCASSLSSGGADTQYFGPGTRLTVL.

The V gene is TRBV7-8, the J gene TRBJ2-7; D not certain. Trimming shortened V by 4 bases and J by 1 base, and 11 bases separated the two germline ends. CDR3 size: 14 residues. Per the germline V gene, CDR1 is SGHVS and CDR2 is FQNEAQ. CDR3 nucleotides: TGTGCCAGCAGCTCCTTGACTGGTTCCTACGAGCAGTACTTC. This codes for CASSSLTGSYEQYF.

The rearrangement uses TRBV18 and TRBJ1-5; TRBD1 agrees at 7 bases. Germline V lookup: CDR1 KGHSH, CDR2 LQKENI. This CDR3 has 14 residues. V gave up 1 base and J gave up 4 bases; unmatched junction bases: 1. CDR3 loop: CASSPQGANQPQHF. The CDR3, as DNA: TGTGCCAGCTCACCACAGGGGGCTAATCAGCCCCAGCATTTT.

The chain is built from TRBV28 and TRBJ1-4; D unresolved. The V and J ends lost 7 bases and 6 bases respectively, with 9 bases between them. Per germline, CDR1 MDHEN and CDR2 SYDVKM. The CDR3 runs to 12 residues. The CDR3: CASIDGYEKLFF. DNA for the CDR3: TGTGCCAGCATCGACGGGTATGAAAAACTGTTTTTT.

The CDR3 is CASSLERDFFSEQYF. The CDR3 DNA sequence: TGTGCCAGCAGCTTGGAGAGGGATTTTTTTTCCGAGCAGTACTTC. The rearrangement joins TRBV7-8 to TRBJ2-7; weak D call: TRBD2 (5 bases). The CDR3 contains 15 residues. CDR1 is SGHVS, CDR2 FQNEAQ, per germline. V lost 3 bases and J lost 6, with 18 bases in between.

The chain uses TRBV2 and TRBJ1-2, with a possible D match to TRBD1 (5 bases). Germline V CDR1 and CDR2: SNHLY, FYNNEI. With 1 base removed from V and 4 bases from J, the gap between germline ends came to 7 bases. CDR3 size: 13 residues. CDR3 region: CASSEGGPYGYTF. The CDR3 DNA reads as TGTGCCAGCAGTGAAGGGGGCCCCTATGGCTACACCTTC. Full variable domain (missing parts from reference TRBV2 and TRBJ1-2): EPEVTQTPSHQVTQMGQEVILRCVPISNHLYFYWYRQILGQKVEFLVSFYNNEISEKSEIFDDQFSVERPDGSNFTLKIRSTKLEDSAMYFCASSEGGPYGYTFGSGTRLTVV.

V and J are TRBV6-6 and TRBJ1-2; 8 nucleotides agree with TRBD1. The CDR3 has 15 amino acids. The junction had 4 bases not matched to a gene; V was cut back by 0 bases and J by 4 bases. Germline V gene sequence: CDR1 MNHNY, CDR2 SVGAGI (reference sequence). This CDR3 reads CASSYSIQGAYGYTF. The CDR3 region has the DNA TGTGCCAGCAGTTACTCGATCCAGGGGGCCTATGGCTACACCTTC.

The chain links TRBV21-1 to TRBJ2-2; TRBD2, as called in the table, went unchecked against the DNA. TRBV21-1 is tagged as a pseudogene. The CDR3 totals 13 residues. CDR3 DNA: TGTGCCAGCCCGGGGGTCAACACCGGGGAGCTGTTTTTT. Protein product: CASPGVNTGELFF.

The chain employs TRBV6-5 and TRBJ1-1; TRBD1 might be the D (5 bases). The germline V gene has CDR1 MNHEY and CDR2 SVGAGI. Trimming left V 0 bases short and J 1 base short, with 9 bases between. The CDR3 has 15 residues. CDR3 DNA sequence: TGTGCCAGCAGTTACTCTCCGGGGGGGAACACTGAAGCTTTCTTT. It codes for CASSYSPGGNTEAFF.

The chain employs TRBV28 and TRBJ1-1, with D maybe TRBD1 (5 bases). V was cut by 2 bases and J by 13 bases, with 17 bases left in between. Looked up from germline, CDR1 is MDHEN and CDR2 is SYDVKM. The CDR3 length is 13 residues. CDR3 DNA: TGTGCCAGCAGTTTAACCCCCGCTCCCGGGGGTTTCTTT. Translating it yields CASSLTPAPGGFF.

The V and J genes are TRBV7-9 and TRBJ1-1, with TRBD1 matching 8 bases. Germline V lookup: CDR1 SEHNR, CDR2 FQNEAQ (reference sequence). The CDR3 runs 16 residues. With 1 base clipped from V and 0 bases from J, the junction kept 4 bases outside the gene matches. The DNA of the CDR3 is TGTGCCAGCAGCTTAGGTGCAGGGGGCCTGAACACTGAAGCTTTCTTT. Translation gives CASSLGAGGLNTEAFF. The full variable domain, in which reference TRBV7-9 and TRBJ1-1 provide the parts outside the CDR3, is DTGVSQNPRHKITKRGQNVTFRCDPISEHNRLYWYRQTLGQGPEFLTYFQNEAQLEKSRLLSDRFSAERPKGSFSTLEIQRTEQGDSAMYLCASSLGAGGLNTEAFFGQGTRLTVV.